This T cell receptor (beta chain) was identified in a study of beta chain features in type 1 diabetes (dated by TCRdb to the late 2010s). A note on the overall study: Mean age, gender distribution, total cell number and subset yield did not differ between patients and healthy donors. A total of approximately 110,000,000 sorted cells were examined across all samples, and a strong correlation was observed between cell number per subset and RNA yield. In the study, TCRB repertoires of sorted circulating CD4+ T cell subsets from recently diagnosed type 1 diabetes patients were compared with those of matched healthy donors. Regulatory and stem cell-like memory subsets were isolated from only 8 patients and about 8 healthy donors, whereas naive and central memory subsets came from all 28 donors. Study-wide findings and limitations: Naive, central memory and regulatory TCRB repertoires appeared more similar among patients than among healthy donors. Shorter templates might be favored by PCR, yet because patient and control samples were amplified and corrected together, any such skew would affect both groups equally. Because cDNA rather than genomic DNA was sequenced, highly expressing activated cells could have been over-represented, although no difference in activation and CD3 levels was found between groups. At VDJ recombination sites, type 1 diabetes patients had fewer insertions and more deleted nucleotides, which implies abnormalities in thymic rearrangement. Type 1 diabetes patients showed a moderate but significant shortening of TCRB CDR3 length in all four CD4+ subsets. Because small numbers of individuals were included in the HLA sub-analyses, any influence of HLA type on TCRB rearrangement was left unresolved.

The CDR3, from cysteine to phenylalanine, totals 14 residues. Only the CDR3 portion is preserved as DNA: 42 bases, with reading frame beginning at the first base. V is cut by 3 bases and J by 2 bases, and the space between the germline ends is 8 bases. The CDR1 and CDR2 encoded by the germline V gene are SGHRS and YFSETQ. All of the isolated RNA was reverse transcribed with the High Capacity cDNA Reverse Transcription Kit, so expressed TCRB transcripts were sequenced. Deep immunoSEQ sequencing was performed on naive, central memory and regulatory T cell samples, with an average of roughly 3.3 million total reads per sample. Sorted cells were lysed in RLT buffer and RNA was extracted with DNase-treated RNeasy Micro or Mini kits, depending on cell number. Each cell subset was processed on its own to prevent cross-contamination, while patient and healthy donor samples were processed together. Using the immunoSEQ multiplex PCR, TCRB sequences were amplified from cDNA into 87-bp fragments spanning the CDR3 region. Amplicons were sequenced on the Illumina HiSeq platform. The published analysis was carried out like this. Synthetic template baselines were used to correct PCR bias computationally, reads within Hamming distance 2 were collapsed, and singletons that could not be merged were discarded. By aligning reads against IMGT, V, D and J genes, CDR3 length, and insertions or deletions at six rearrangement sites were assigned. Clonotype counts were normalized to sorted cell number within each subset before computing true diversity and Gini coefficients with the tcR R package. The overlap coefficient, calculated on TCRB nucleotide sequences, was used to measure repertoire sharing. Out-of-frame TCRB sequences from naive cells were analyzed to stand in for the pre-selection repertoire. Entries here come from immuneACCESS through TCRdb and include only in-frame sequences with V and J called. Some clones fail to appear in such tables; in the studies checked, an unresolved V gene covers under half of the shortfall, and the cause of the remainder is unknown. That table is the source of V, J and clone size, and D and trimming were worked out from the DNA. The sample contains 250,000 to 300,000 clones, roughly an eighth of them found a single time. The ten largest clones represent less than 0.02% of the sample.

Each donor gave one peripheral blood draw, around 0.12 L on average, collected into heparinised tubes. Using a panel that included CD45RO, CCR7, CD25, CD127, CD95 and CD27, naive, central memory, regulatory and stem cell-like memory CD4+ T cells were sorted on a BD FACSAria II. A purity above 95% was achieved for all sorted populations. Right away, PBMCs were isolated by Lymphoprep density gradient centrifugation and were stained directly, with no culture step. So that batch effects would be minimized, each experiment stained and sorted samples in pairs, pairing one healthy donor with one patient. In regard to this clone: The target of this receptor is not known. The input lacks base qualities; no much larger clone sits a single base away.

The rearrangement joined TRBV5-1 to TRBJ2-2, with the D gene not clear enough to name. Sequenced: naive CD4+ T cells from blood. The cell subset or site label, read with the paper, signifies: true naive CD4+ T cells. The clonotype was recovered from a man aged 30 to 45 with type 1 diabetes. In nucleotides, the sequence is TGCGCCAGCAGCTCAGACACAAACACCGGGGAGCTGTTTTTT. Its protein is CASSSDTNTGELFF. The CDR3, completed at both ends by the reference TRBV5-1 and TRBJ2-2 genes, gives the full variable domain KAGVTQTPRYLIKTRGQQVTLSCSPISGHRSVSWYQQTPGQGLQFLFEYFSETQRNKGNFPGRFSGRQFSNSRSEMNVSTLELGDSALYLCASSSDTNTGELFFGEGSRLTVL.